The 20 T cell receptor beta chains presented below share a single source sample, sequenced in a study of radiotherapy plus CTLA-4 blockade in lung cancer. Libraries were prepared by immunoSEQ multiplex PCR; TCRdb keeps only in-frame clonotypes and omits some of them. There are more than 55,000 clones in the sample; about 80% occur only once, and around 4.2% lies in the top ten. This material consisted of peripheral blood, taken from a patient treated with radiotherapy plus ipilimumab. The receptors were sampled from a human donor with non-small cell lung cancer who had a partial response to radiotherapy plus ipilimumab.

The V and J genes are TRBV6-5 and TRBJ2-2, with 9 bases matching TRBD1. There are 14 residues in the CDR3. Germline V gene data show CDR1 as MNHEY and CDR2 as SVGAGI. J was trimmed by 2 bases and V by 9 bases; bases with no gene match: 4. The CDR3 loop reads CASWDRANTGELFF. The CDR3 nucleotides read TGTGCCAGTTGGGACAGGGCTAACACCGGGGAGCTGTTTTTT.

The chain couples TRBV6-6 to TRBJ2-1, with 12 bases that match TRBD2. The CDR3 loop spans 16 amino acids. Looked up from germline, CDR1 is MNHNY and CDR2 is SVGAGI (reference sequence). Trimming at V came to 6 bases and at J to 7 bases, leaving 10 bases not matched to a gene. CDR3 sequence (DNA): TGTGCCAGCAGCGACTCACTAGCGGGGGGAGGTAATGAGCAGTTCTTC. As protein: CASSDSLAGGGNEQFF.

The chain combines TRBV28 with TRBJ1-6; TRBD1 might be the D (6 bases). The V end was cut by 9 bases, the J end by 7 bases, with 19 bases between. Germline loops: CDR1 MDHEN, CDR2 SYDVKM. This CDR3 is 15 amino acids long. In nucleotides, the CDR3 is TGTGCCAGTATTCTGGGTGGGACACAAAATTCACCCCTCCACTTT. Protein product: CASILGGTQNSPLHF. Complete variable domain (other parts from reference TRBV28 and TRBJ1-6): DVKVTQSSRYLVKRTGEKVFLECVQDMDHENMFWYRQDPGLGLRLIYFSYDVKMKEKGDIPEGYSVSREKKERFSLILESASTNQTSMYLCASILGGTQNSPLHFGNGTRLTVT.

The CDR3 reads CASSLAVAGAPYEQYF. The CDR3 DNA reads as TGTGCCAGCAGCTTAGCGGTAGCGGGGGCCCCCTACGAGCAGTACTTC. The chain employs TRBV11-2 and TRBJ2-7; 9 bases align to TRBD2. CDR1 SGHAT and CDR2 FQNNGV come from the germline V gene. The CDR3 has 16 amino acids. V lost 1 base to trimming and J lost 2 bases; unmatched junction nucleotides: 6.

This chain joins TRBV6-6 and TRBJ1-5; TRBD1 is a possible D gene (5 bases). The CDR3 has 13 residues. The germline gives CDR1 MNHNY, CDR2 SVGAGI (reference sequence). V lost 4 bases to trimming and J lost 4 bases, with 8 bases between them. CDR3 amino acids: CASSFGGNQPQHF. CDR3 DNA sequence: TGTGCCAGCAGTTTCGGGGGTAATCAGCCCCAGCATTTT.

This clone was observed once. The chain couples TRBV6-6 to TRBJ1-1; 7 positions match TRBD1. CDR1 MNHNY and CDR2 SVGAGI come from the germline V gene (reference sequence). The CDR3 contains 14 residues. Trimming removed 7 bases from V and 3 bases from J; junction bases left unmatched: 8. The CDR3 DNA is TGTGCCAGCACCAAGGGGGCGCAGGACACTGAAGCTTTCTTT. Its protein product is CASTKGAQDTEAFF.

In the case of this clone: Other DNA variants within this sample encode the same CDR3. V is TRBV5-5 and J is TRBJ2-5, with 8 bases identical to TRBD1. Germline CDR1 is SGHKS and CDR2 is YYEKEE (reference sequence). J lost 5 bases, V lost 1 base, and 4 bases had no gene match. This CDR3 is built from 14 residues. The CDR3: CASSLTGGRETQYF. CDR3 coding DNA: TGTGCCAGCAGCTTGACAGGGGGTCGGGAGACCCAGTACTTC.

The chain joins TRBV29-1 to TRBJ2-3; TRBD2 might be the D (6 bases). The CDR3 runs 14 residues. The V gene's germline CDR1 is SQVTM and CDR2 ANQGSEA. V dropped 8 bases and J dropped 7 bases, with 22 bases sitting between them. CDR3 residues: CSTDGGTQANTQYF. The CDR3, as DNA: TGCAGCACGGATGGGGGGACTCAAGCCAATACGCAGTATTTT.

This clone was recorded only once. The chain employs TRBV4-2 and TRBJ1-3, with unresolved D. CDR1 and CDR2 (germline): LGHNA, YNFKEQ. The length of the CDR3 is 17 residues. V was pared by 0 bases and J by 2 bases, with 14 bases between. CDR3 nucleotides: TGTGCCAGCAGCCAAGAAATTAGCCCCCAGACTGGAAACACCATATATTTT. Residues: CASSQEISPQTGNTIYF.

The gene calls are TRBV5-6 and TRBJ1-2, with D possibly being TRBD1 (5 bases). The CDR3 extends over 15 amino acids. Germline values: CDR1 SGHDT, CDR2 YYEEEE. V was trimmed by 4 bases and J by 8 bases, leaving 21 bases between them. CDR3 residues: CASSEPTERLGGYTF. The DNA of the CDR3 is TGTGCCAGCAGCGAGCCGACAGAGCGTCTTGGGGGCTACACCTTC.

The V gene is TRBV29-1, the J gene TRBJ1-4; D may be TRBD1 (6 bases). V was cut by 0 bases and J by 7 bases, with 15 bases left in between. The germline V gene encodes CDR1 SQVTM and CDR2 ANQGSEA. This CDR3 has 15 residues. CDR3 nucleotide sequence: TGCAGCGTTGAAGAATATCCCAGGGGTGGTGAAAAACTGTTTTTT. This translates into CSVEEYPRGGEKLFF.

J is TRBJ1-5 and V is TRBV27; possible D gene TRBD1, 5 bases. V shed 6 bases and J shed 6 bases, with 15 bases lying between them. Germline CDR1 and CDR2: MNHEY and SMNVEV (reference sequence). The length of the CDR3 is 14 residues. CDR3 in amino acids: CASRGRTRAQPQHF. CDR3 in DNA: TGTGCCAGCAGAGGACGGACAAGGGCTCAGCCCCAGCATTTT.

This sequence joins TRBV5-6 and TRBJ2-3, with 9 bases that match TRBD2. The CDR3 is 16 residues long. Germline CDR1 is SGHDT and CDR2 is YYEEEE. The V gene end was trimmed by 4 bases and the J gene end by 6 bases; junction bases not matched to a gene: 12. Here the CDR3 DNA reads TGTGCCAGCAGCCGCGAGGGTGGCGGGGGGGTCGATACGCAGTATTTT. It is translated as CASSREGGGGVDTQYF.

The CDR3 DNA reads as TGCGCCAGCAGCCTTTACGGCAGGGTAAAGGACTCACCCCTCCACTTT. Amino acids: CASSLYGRVKDSPLHF. J is TRBJ1-6 and V is TRBV4-3; tentatively, D is TRBD1 (5 bases). CDR3 length: 16 residues. Per the germline V gene, CDR1 is LGHNA and CDR2 is YSLEER. Trimming stripped 4 bases from V and 10 bases from J, with 20 bases between.

This clone appeared a single time. V and J are TRBV19 and TRBJ2-7; TRBD1 aligns across 7 bases. CDR3 length: 14 amino acids. The V gene end was trimmed by 3 bases and the J gene end by 3 bases; junction bases not matched to a gene: 5. Germline V gives CDR1 LNHDA, CDR2 SQIVND (reference sequence). The CDR3 DNA reads TGTGCCAGTAGTATTAACCACAGGGGCTACGAGCAGTACTTC. Protein sequence: CASSINHRGYEQYF.

This clone was seen a single time. The CDR3 sequence is CASSRGTAGGSNEQFF. The CDR3 coding sequence is TGTGCCAGCAGCCGTGGGACAGCGGGGGGATCCAATGAGCAGTTCTTC. The chain combines TRBV11-3 with TRBJ2-1, with TRBD2 identical over 9 bases. The length of the CDR3 is 16 residues. Looked up from germline, CDR1 is SGHNT and CDR2 is YENEEA. V shed 5 bases and J 6 bases; nucleotides not matched to a gene: 11.

The chain combines TRBV28 with TRBJ1-2; D not resolved. Germline V lookup: CDR1 MDHEN, CDR2 SYDVKM. Trimming removed 2 bases at V and 2 bases at J, with 21 bases between. This CDR3 is built from 18 residues. The CDR3 reads CASSLVRAASRVNYGYTF. CDR3 DNA: TGTGCCAGCAGTTTAGTCAGAGCGGCCTCGCGGGTGAACTATGGCTACACCTTC.

The DNA of the CDR3 is TGTGCCAGCGTTTCCGCCGATTTGCGAAGCACTGAAGCTTTCTTT. Encoded protein: CASVSADLRSTEAFF. The chain uses TRBV6-5 and TRBJ1-1; no reliable D call. Deletions cut 8 bases from V and 4 bases from J, with 20 bases between. From germline, CDR1 is MNHEY and CDR2 SVGAGI. The length of the CDR3 is 15 residues.

The V and J genes are TRBV28 and TRBJ1-1; D perhaps matches TRBD1 (5 bases). Germline lookup yields CDR1 MDHEN and CDR2 SYDVKM. The germline V and J ends were trimmed by 0 bases and 1 base, with 6 bases remaining between them. The CDR3 loop spans 14 amino acids. CDR3 nucleotide sequence: TGTGCCAGCAGTTTATGGGACAAGAACACTGAAGCTTTCTTT. Encoded protein: CASSLWDKNTEAFF.

The CDR3 DNA is TGTGCCATCAAACCCGTACAGGGGGCAGGAGAGACCCAGTACTTC. Its translation: CAIKPVQGAGETQYF. This chain uses TRBV6-1 with TRBJ2-5; TRBD1 aligns across 9 bases. Germline trimming cut 10 bases from V and 4 bases from J; bases unmatched to any gene: 13. Germline CDR1 is MNHNS and CDR2 is SASEGT. The CDR3 is made up of 15 amino acids.